These 26 T cell receptor beta chains came from one sample sequenced in a study of OX40 agonist ivuxolimab in advanced cancers. Assay: immunoSEQ multiplex PCR; the TCRdb copy retains only in-frame clones and omits some. The sample holds fewer than 85,000 clones, 75% to 80% seen once. The specimen was CD4+ or CD8+ T cells sorted from blood, collected in a trial of the OX40 agonist ivuxolimab. The receptors come from an adult with an advanced solid tumor such as melanoma, head and neck, liver or kidney cancer.

The chain recombines TRBV19 with TRBJ1-3; 7 bases line up with TRBD1. The CDR3 contains 16 residues. CDR1 LNHDA and CDR2 SQIVND come from the germline V gene (reference sequence). With V trimmed by 7 bases and J by 1 base, 10 bases remained unmatched. Written as DNA, the CDR3 is TGTGCCAGTAATAAGGGAGGGACAGCTTCTGGAAACACCATATATTTT. It yields the protein CASNKGGTASGNTIYF.

This chain uses TRBV27 with TRBJ2-5; D possibly corresponds to TRBD1 (6 bases). Germline CDR1 reads MNHEY; CDR2 reads SMNVEV (reference sequence). This CDR3 has 14 amino acids. The V end was cut by 5 bases, the J end by 5 bases, with 15 bases between. CDR3 residues: CASSVNRDAETQYF. DNA of the CDR3: TGTGCCAGCAGTGTCAACAGGGATGCGGAGACCCAGTACTTC.

CDR3 region: CASSPKGASGGARDTQYF. The CDR3 nucleotides are TGTGCCAGCTCACCAAAGGGAGCTAGCGGGGGGGCCAGGGATACGCAGTATTTT. The rearrangement uses TRBV18 and TRBJ2-3, with 12 nucleotides matching TRBD2. The germline V gene encodes CDR1 KGHSH and CDR2 LQKENI. This CDR3 contains 18 residues. Trimming at V came to 2 bases and at J to 6 bases, leaving 12 bases not matched to a gene. The complete variable domain, with remaining parts taken from reference TRBV18 and TRBJ2-3, reads NAGVMQNPRHLVRRRGQEARLRCSPMKGHSHVYWYRQLPEEGLKFMVYLQKENIIDESGMPKERFSAEFPKEGPSILRIQQVVRGDSAAYFCASSPKGASGGARDTQYFGPGTRLTVL.

The chain joins TRBV2 to TRBJ1-1; TRBD1 might be the D (6 bases). This CDR3 comprises 14 residues. CDR1 SNHLY and CDR2 FYNNEI come from the germline V gene. The ends were cut back, 7 bases at V and 1 base at J, with 13 bases in the middle. The CDR3 loop is CASTKGGRNTEAFF. CDR3 sequence (DNA): TGTGCCAGCACAAAAGGGGGGCGGAACACTGAAGCTTTCTTT.

This rearrangement joins TRBV5-4 to TRBJ2-7; TRBD2 might be the D (6 bases). V lost 0 bases and J 0 bases, leaving 7 bases between the germline ends. The CDR3 contains 14 residues. In germline, CDR1 is SGHNT, CDR2 YYREEE (reference sequence). The CDR3 sequence: CASSLGGGSYEQYF. CDR3 DNA sequence: TGTGCCAGCAGCTTGGGGGGAGGCTCCTACGAGCAGTACTTC. Full variable domain (remainder filled in from reference TRBV5-4 and TRBJ2-7): ETGVTQSPTHLIKTRGQQVTLRCSSQSGHNTVSWYQQALGQGPQFIFQYYREEENGRGNFPPRFSGLQFPNYSSELNVNALELDDSALYLCASSLGGGSYEQYFGPGTRLTVT.

V and J are TRBV30 and TRBJ2-7, with a weak D call TRBD1 (5 bases). The germline CDR1 and CDR2 sequences are GTSNPN and SVGIG (reference sequence). The CDR3 sequence is 11 residues long. The germline V and J ends were trimmed by 3 bases and 6 bases, with 9 bases remaining between them. The CDR3 nucleotides are TGTGCCTGGAGCCAGGGCTTCGAGCAGTACTTC. Its translation is CAWSQGFEQYF.

This chain connects TRBV4-2 to TRBJ2-3, with unresolved D. The CDR3 is 13 residues long. Germline CDR1 is LGHNA and CDR2 is YNFKEQ. V was pared by 0 bases and J by 7 bases, with 8 bases between. The CDR3 spells CASSQDRGYTQYF. For the CDR3, the DNA is TGTGCCAGCAGCCAAGACCGTGGTTATACGCAGTATTTT.

The chain carries TRBV30 and TRBJ1-2; D unclear. This CDR3 region has 13 residues. The V gene's germline CDR1 is GTSNPN and CDR2 SVGIG (reference sequence). Between the trimmed V and J ends, which lost 2 bases and 1 base, there was a span of 8 bases. CDR3 coding DNA: TGTGCCTGGAGTCCCTCGCTTAACTATGGCTACACCTTC. Amino acid sequence: CAWSPSLNYGYTF.

This chain uses TRBV21-1 with TRBJ1-5. TRBV21-1 is annotated as a pseudogene. The CDR3 sequence is 15 residues long. The CDR3 nucleotides read TGTGCCAGCAGCCCCCGATTAAGCAGCAATCAGCCCCAGCATTTT. Translation gives CASSPRLSSNQPQHF.

This clone was observed a single time. The rearrangement joins TRBV7-2 to TRBJ2-7; D is unresolved. Germline CDR1 reads SGHTA; CDR2 reads FQGNSA. V lost 1 base to trimming and J lost 4 bases, with 14 bases between them. The CDR3 extends over 15 amino acids. CDR3 coding DNA: TGTGCCAGCAGCTTAGGAGCCGGGTCGGAGTACGAGCAGTACTTC. It yields the protein CASSLGAGSEYEQYF.

The genes are TRBV4-1 and TRBJ2-7, with D unresolved. V was trimmed by 4 bases and J by 2 bases, leaving 18 bases between them. The CDR3 is made up of 16 amino acids. Per the germline V gene, CDR1 is MGHRA and CDR2 is YSYEKL. The CDR3 reads CASSLTLKGYPYEQYF. The CDR3 DNA sequence: TGCGCCAGCAGCCTGACCCTTAAGGGCTACCCCTACGAGCAGTACTTC.

The chain combines TRBV4-1 with TRBJ1-5; the D gene is possibly TRBD1 (6 bases). Germline V gene lookup returns CDR1 MGHRA and CDR2 YSYEKL. The CDR3 is 14 residues long. With 1 base removed from V and 7 bases from J, the gap between germline ends came to 11 bases. CDR3 loop: CASSQGPGEQPQHF. The CDR3, as DNA: TGCGCCAGCAGCCAAGGGCCAGGGGAACAGCCCCAGCATTTT.

V is TRBV18 and J is TRBJ2-1, with 9 positions matching TRBD2. Germline assignment: CDR1 KGHSH and CDR2 LQKENI. Germline trimming cut 4 bases from V and 0 bases from J; bases unmatched to any gene: 4. The CDR3 is 16 amino acids. CDR3: CASSRRGGSSYNEQFF. The CDR3 bases are TGTGCCAGCTCACGGCGGGGGGGGAGCTCCTACAATGAGCAGTTCTTC.

The chain carries TRBV10-3 and TRBJ1-3; 10 bases line up with TRBD1. The CDR3 consists of 14 residues. Germline V lookup: CDR1 ENHRY, CDR2 SYGVKD. With 4 bases clipped from V and 9 bases from J, the junction kept 6 bases outside the gene matches. The CDR3 bases are TGTGCCATCAGTGCCGAGGGACAGGGGACCACCATATATTTT. It yields the protein CAISAEGQGTTIYF.

J is TRBJ1-1 and V is TRBV5-8; D remains unclear. Trimming cost V 0 bases and J 4 bases, with 7 bases left between them. Germline CDR1 SGHTS, CDR2 YDEGEE. This CDR3 is built from 13 residues. The CDR3 DNA follows: TGTGCCAGCAGCTTGGACCTGGTCACTGAAGCTTTCTTT. Translation gives CASSLDLVTEAFF.

V and J are TRBV30 and TRBJ1-5; 11 bases line up with TRBD1. CDR1 and CDR2 from the germline V gene are GTSNPN and SVGIG (reference sequence). This CDR3 is built from 17 residues. V lost 2 bases and J lost 5; bases outside the gene matches: 11. In DNA form, the CDR3 reads TGTGCCTGGAGTCAATCCTCCGGGACAGGGGGTCATCAGCCCCAGCATTTT. It is translated as CAWSQSSGTGGHQPQHF. Using reference TRBV30 and TRBJ1-5 for the parts outside the CDR3, the full variable domain is SQTIHQWPATLVQPVGSPLSLECTVEGTSNPNLYWYRQAAGRGLQLLFYSVGIGQISSEVPQNLSASRPQDRQFILSSKKLLLSDSGFYLCAWSQSSGTGGHQPQHFGDGTRLSIL.

At least ten counts were recorded for this clone. The gene calls are TRBV11-3 and TRBJ2-1, with TRBD2 as a possible D gene (6 bases). The V gene's germline CDR1 is SGHNT and CDR2 YENEEA. Trimming took off 3 bases at V and 2 bases at J, with 8 bases between the two ends. The CDR3 contains 14 residues. Here the CDR3 DNA reads TGTGCCAGCAGCTTGGGAGGTCCCTACAATGAGCAGTTCTTC. This codes for CASSLGGPYNEQFF.

To note about this clone: The CDR3 does not end in the conserved phenylalanine or tryptophan, so this is likely a read error. The J gene is TRBJ2-7, the V gene TRBV28; the match to TRBD1 covers 9 bases. The CDR3 totals 14 residues. The germline V gene has CDR1 MDHEN and CDR2 SYDVKM. Germline trimming cut 7 bases from V and 2 bases from J; bases unmatched to any gene: 6. For the CDR3, the DNA is TGTGCCAGCACGTCGGGACAGGGAACCTACGAGCAGTACCTC. Protein: CASTSGQGTYEQYL.

J is TRBJ1-3 and V is TRBV28; D remains unclear. In germline, CDR1 is MDHEN, CDR2 SYDVKM. The ends were cut back, 5 bases at V and 4 bases at J, with 18 bases in the middle. The length of the CDR3 is 16 residues. CDR3 region: CASSPLWAGVGNTIYF. The CDR3 nucleotides read TGTGCCAGCAGTCCCCTTTGGGCAGGTGTGGGAAACACCATATATTTT.

This clone showed up just a few times. The chain has TRBV19 and TRBJ1-1; D is perhaps TRBD1 (5 bases). This CDR3 contains 13 residues. Trimming removed 11 bases at V and 3 bases at J, with 16 bases between. CDR1 and CDR2 from the germline V gene are LNHDA and SQIVND (reference sequence). The CDR3 loop is CAATRGEDTEAFF. CDR3 DNA sequence: TGTGCCGCGACCCGAGGGGAGGACACTGAAGCTTTCTTT. Using reference TRBV19 and TRBJ1-1 for the parts outside the CDR3, the full variable domain is DGGITQSPKYLFRKEGQNVTLSCEQNLNHDAMYWYRQDPGQGLRLIYYSQIVNDFQKGDIAEGYSVSREKKESFPLTVTSAQKNPTAFYLCAATRGEDTEAFFGQGTRLTVV.

V usage is TRBV9 and J usage is TRBJ2-1; D perhaps matches TRBD2 (6 bases). The CDR3 runs to 15 residues. Germline V gives CDR1 SGDLS, CDR2 YYNGEE. Deletions cut 5 bases from V and 5 bases from J, with 17 bases between. The CDR3 protein is CASSTGSTADNEQFF. The CDR3 nucleotides are TGTGCCAGCAGTACCGGGAGCACTGCTGACAATGAGCAGTTCTTC. The whole variable domain, remainder taken from reference TRBV9 and TRBJ2-1, is DSGVTQTPKHLITATGQRVTLRCSPRSGDLSVYWYQQSLDQGLQFLIQYYNGEERAKGNILERFSAQQFPDLHSELNLSSLELGDSALYFCASSTGSTADNEQFFGPGTRLTVL.

This clone turned up a few times. The chain joins TRBV2 to TRBJ1-1; no clear D gene. CDR3 size: 13 residues. Germline values: CDR1 SNHLY, CDR2 FYNNEI. Trimming removed 7 bases at V and 7 bases at J, with 16 bases between. CDR3 sequence (DNA): TGTGCCAGCATTCCGGACCGCCCCGGTGAAGCTTTCTTT. It is translated as CASIPDRPGEAFF.

This clone was seen only once. The chain is built from TRBV2 and TRBJ1-4; possibly TRBD1 for D (5 bases). CDR3 length: 14 amino acids. Germline V gene sequence: CDR1 SNHLY, CDR2 FYNNEI. Trimming took 11 bases from V and 0 from J, leaving 13 bases between them. CDR3 loop: CAGSDSSTNEKLFF. As DNA, the CDR3 is TGTGCCGGATCCGACAGTTCAACTAATGAAAAACTGTTTTTT.

The chain is built from TRBV30 and TRBJ1-1, with D perhaps TRBD1 (6 bases). Trimming removed 4 bases from V and 0 bases from J, with 18 bases in between. The CDR3 covers 16 residues. Germline CDR1 and CDR2: GTSNPN and SVGIG (reference sequence). The CDR3 bases are TGTGCCTGGAAGGGATTTCTAGGACAGATGAACACTGAAGCTTTCTTT. As protein: CAWKGFLGQMNTEAFF.

The chain recombines TRBV10-3 with TRBJ2-1; 8 bases line up with TRBD2. The CDR3 length is 16 residues. CDR1 and CDR2 (germline): ENHRY, SYGVKD. Trimming at V came to 0 bases and at J to 11 bases, leaving 12 bases not matched to a gene. CDR3 coding DNA: TGTGCCATCAGTGAGTCAACTAGCGGAGACCTTATTAAGCAGTTCTTC. This codes for CAISESTSGDLIKQFF.

The chain combines TRBV5-6 with TRBJ1-4, with 7 bases lining up with TRBD1. V lost 3 bases, J lost 4 bases, and 9 bases stayed unmatched. Germline V lookup: CDR1 SGHDT, CDR2 YYEEEE. The CDR3 has 16 residues. The CDR3 protein is CASSSYRQGRNEKLFF. CDR3 in DNA: TGTGCCAGCAGCTCTTATCGACAGGGACGTAATGAAAAACTGTTTTTT.